These 29 T cell receptor beta chains were all obtained from the same sample, sequenced in a study of cytomegalovirus exposure and HLA in healthy donors. Amplification used 60 Vbeta primers and 13 Jbeta primers. Profiling relied on immunoSEQ multiplex PCR, and the TCRdb table lists in-frame clones only, not all of them. The table shows 90,000 to 120,000 clones, with approximately 79% occurring only once. The sequenced material came from PBMCs. Source of these receptors: a woman in her thirties or forties in good health and CMV-seropositive.

This clone was counted once. The genes are TRBV19 and TRBJ1-5; tentative D call: TRBD1 (5 bases). V was shortened by 3 bases and J by 5 bases, with 11 bases between the two germline ends. The CDR3 is 14 residues long. The V gene's germline CDR1 is LNHDA and CDR2 SQIVND (reference sequence). As DNA, the CDR3 is TGTGCCAGTAGTATTGGCCAGGGCTATCAGCCCCAGCATTTT. As protein: CASSIGQGYQPQHF. Supplemented by reference TRBV19 and TRBJ1-5, the full variable domain reads DGGITQSPKYLFRKEGQNVTLSCEQNLNHDAMYWYRQDPGQGLRLIYYSQIVNDFQKGDIAEGYSVSREKKESFPLTVTSAQKNPTAFYLCASSIGQGYQPQHFGDGTRLSIL.

The chain carries TRBV19 and TRBJ1-1; the match to TRBD1 covers 9 bases. Germline CDR1 LNHDA, CDR2 SQIVND (reference sequence). The CDR3 runs to 15 residues. With 4 bases clipped from V and 2 bases from J, the junction kept 5 bases outside the gene matches. CDR3 region: CASSKDRGLNTEAFF. DNA of the CDR3: TGTGCCAGTAGTAAGGACAGGGGACTAAACACTGAAGCTTTCTTT.

J is TRBJ2-3 and V is TRBV25-1; 11 bases agree with TRBD2. Looked up from germline, CDR1 is MGHDK and CDR2 is SYGVNS. The length of the CDR3 is 13 residues. V was pared by 8 bases and J by 5 bases, with 3 bases of the junction left unmatched. The CDR3 spells CASALAGGDTQYF. Here the CDR3 DNA reads TGTGCCAGCGCGCTAGCGGGGGGAGATACGCAGTATTTT.

The V call is TRBV11-2, the J call TRBJ2-1; D might be TRBD1 (5 bases). V was clipped by 5 bases and J by 9 bases, with 11 bases between them. The germline V gene encodes CDR1 SGHAT and CDR2 FQNNGV. This CDR3 spans 12 amino acids. The CDR3 protein is CASSRGSGEQFF. For the CDR3, the DNA is TGTGCCAGCAGCAGGGGCTCGGGTGAGCAGTTCTTC.

The chain uses TRBV7-8 and TRBJ1-2; possibly TRBD1 for D (6 bases). The CDR3 has 15 amino acids. V was cut by 4 bases and J by 2 bases, with 14 bases left in between. Germline V gene data show CDR1 as SGHVS and CDR2 as FQNEAQ. CDR3 sequence reads: CASSYKNRANYGYTF. DNA for the CDR3: TGTGCCAGCAGCTATAAAAACAGGGCGAACTATGGCTACACCTTC.

CDR3 bases: TGTGCCACTCGTACGGTAGGCTCTAGAAAGAACACTGAAGCTTTCTTT. It is translated as CATRTVGSRKNTEAFF. The V and J genes are TRBV19 and TRBJ1-1; D call uncertain. With 10 bases removed from V and 1 base from J, the gap between germline ends came to 22 bases. This CDR3 contains 16 residues. CDR1 is LNHDA, CDR2 SQIVND, per germline (reference sequence). The variable domain in full, completed from reference TRBV19 and TRBJ1-1, reads DGGITQSPKYLFRKEGQNVTLSCEQNLNHDAMYWYRQDPGQGLRLIYYSQIVNDFQKGDIAEGYSVSREKKESFPLTVTSAQKNPTAFYLCATRTVGSRKNTEAFFGQGTRLTVV.

The chain carries TRBV30 and TRBJ1-5; 8 nucleotides match TRBD1. The CDR3 covers 14 residues. J lost 9 bases, V lost 3 bases, and 10 bases had no gene match. Germline-derived CDR1 and CDR2 are GTSNPN and SVGIG (reference sequence). CDR3 residues: CAWRGQGASWPQHF. The CDR3 coding sequence is TGTGCCTGGAGAGGTCAGGGGGCTTCCTGGCCCCAGCATTTT.

This clone was counted a single time. V is TRBV20-1 and J is TRBJ2-7; 7 nucleotides agree with TRBD1. Germline assignment: CDR1 DFQATT and CDR2 SNEGSKA (reference sequence). This CDR3 has 11 residues. CDR3 sequence (DNA): TGCAGGCCACAGGGGATGTACGAGCAGTACTTC. Translated: CRPQGMYEQYF.

This clone has at least ten counts. J is TRBJ2-2 and V is TRBV6-4, with TRBD2 as a possible D gene (5 bases). Germline V gene lookup returns CDR1 MRHNA and CDR2 SNTAGT. V was clipped by 4 bases and J by 7 bases, with 10 bases between them. The CDR3 sequence is 13 residues long. The CDR3: CASSGLEGGELFF. The CDR3 DNA is TGTGCCAGCAGTGGCTTAGAGGGCGGGGAGCTGTTTTTT.

The chain is built from TRBV2 and TRBJ1-2; D is possibly TRBD1 (6 bases). The V gene lost 7 bases and the J gene lost 2 bases, with 11 bases spanning the gap. CDR3 length: 13 residues. The germline V gene has CDR1 SNHLY and CDR2 FYNNEI. CDR3 nucleotide sequence: TGTGCCAGCATTCGAACAGGGAACTATGGCTACACCTTC. Its translation: CASIRTGNYGYTF.

The chain recombines TRBV29-1 with TRBJ1-2; D is perhaps TRBD1 (6 bases). V was pared by 1 base and J by 7 bases, with 16 bases between. This CDR3 has 14 amino acids. Germline values: CDR1 SQVTM, CDR2 ANQGSEA. The CDR3 loop reads CSVEVRQGQVGYTF. DNA of the CDR3: TGCAGCGTTGAAGTGAGGCAGGGGCAGGTTGGCTACACCTTC. Full variable domain (missing parts from reference TRBV29-1 and TRBJ1-2): SAVISQKPSRDICQRGTSLTIQCQVDSQVTMMFWYRQQPGQSLTLIATANQGSEATYESGFVIDKFPISRPNLTFSTLTVSNMSPEDSSIYLCSVEVRQGQVGYTFGSGTRLTVV.

The chain couples TRBV5-1 to TRBJ2-7; 11 nucleotides match TRBD2. Germline V gene sequence: CDR1 SGHRS, CDR2 YFSETQ. After removal of 5 bases from V and 4 bases from J, the junction contained 5 bases not matched to a gene. This CDR3 spans 14 amino acids. The CDR3 loop reads CASRGTSGPYEQYF. CDR3 bases: TGCGCCAGCAGGGGGACTAGCGGACCTTACGAGCAGTACTTC.

The CDR3 loop reads CASSESYRGLQEQYF. The CDR3 nucleotides read TGCGCCAGCAGTGAGTCGTACAGGGGGCTTCAAGAGCAGTACTTC. V gene TRBV10-1 combines with J gene TRBJ2-7; 9 bases align to TRBD1. Looked up from germline, CDR1 is WNHNN and CDR2 is SYGVQD (reference sequence). The CDR3 runs to 15 residues. V shed 0 bases and J 7 bases; nucleotides not matched to a gene: 7.

The CDR3, as DNA: TGTGCCAGCAGCCCGACGGGACAGTCGCACTATGGCTACACCTTC. It yields the protein CASSPTGQSHYGYTF. This chain uses TRBV6-5 with TRBJ1-2; TRBD1 aligns across 7 bases. The CDR3 runs to 15 residues. V was pared by 6 bases and J by 3 bases, with 10 bases of the junction left unmatched. CDR1 MNHEY and CDR2 SVGAGI come from the germline V gene.

Here the CDR3 reads CASSLRQGDNSPLHF. The CDR3 coding sequence is TGTGCCAGCAGTTTAAGACAGGGGGATAATTCACCCCTCCACTTT. The chain couples TRBV27 to TRBJ1-6; 9 bases line up with TRBD1. Germline CDR1 MNHEY, CDR2 SMNVEV (reference sequence). This CDR3 is built from 15 residues. After removal of 2 bases from V and 5 bases from J, the junction contained 1 base not matched to a gene.

Remarks on this clone: At one end, the junction sequence differs from germline, possibly due to a read error. J is TRBJ2-3 and V is TRBV7-7, with TRBD2 identical over 7 bases. Germline-derived CDR1 and CDR2 are SSHAT and FNYEAQ (reference sequence). The CDR3 contains 15 residues. The CDR3 spells CASSLALGGRDTQYF. DNA for the CDR3: TGTGCTAGCAGCTTAGCCCTCGGGGGGAGAGATACGCAGTATTTT.

CDR3 residues: CASSPESTGNGGYTF. The CDR3 nucleotides are TGCGCCAGCAGCCCCGAATCGACAGGGAACGGAGGCTACACCTTC. The chain couples TRBV5-1 to TRBJ1-2; 7 positions match TRBD1. This CDR3 region has 15 residues. With V trimmed by 4 bases and J by 8 bases, 14 bases remained unmatched. From germline, CDR1 is SGHRS and CDR2 YFSETQ.

This clone is deemed large (0.1 to 1%). The J gene is TRBJ1-3, the V gene TRBV5-6; D unclear. The germline CDR1 and CDR2 sequences are SGHDT and YYEEEE. This CDR3 comprises 16 residues. The V and J ends lost 0 bases and 0 bases respectively, with 10 bases between them. The CDR3 DNA is TGTGCCAGCAGCTTGGCCGAATTCTACTCTGGAAACACCATATATTTT. Translated, it gives CASSLAEFYSGNTIYF.

This chain links TRBV15 with TRBJ1-4, with D perhaps TRBD1 (5 bases). The germline CDR1 and CDR2 sequences are LNHNV and YYDKDF (reference sequence). The V end lost 3 bases, the J end lost 8 bases, and 13 bases lay between the germline ends. CDR3 length equals 14 residues. CDR3 sequence (DNA): TGTGCCACCAGCAGCGACAGTGTTGGGGAAAAACTGTTTTTT. Encoded protein: CATSSDSVGEKLFF.

This clone was observed a handful of times. This chain links TRBV7-2 with TRBJ2-7; D is unclear. CDR1 SGHTA and CDR2 FQGNSA come from the germline V gene. There are 14 residues in the CDR3. The V gene lost 1 base and the J gene lost 0 bases, with 7 bases spanning the gap. The CDR3 DNA is TGTGCCAGCAGCTTAGACGCGGCCTCCTACGAGCAGTACTTC. Encoded protein: CASSLDAASYEQYF.

V is TRBV6-1 and J is TRBJ2-3; no reliable D call. Germline V gives CDR1 MNHNS, CDR2 SASEGT. The length of the CDR3 is 12 residues. V lost 3 bases and J 5 bases, leaving 6 bases between the germline ends. CDR3: CASSDAVDTQYF. CDR3 coding DNA: TGTGCCAGCAGTGATGCGGTAGATACGCAGTATTTT.

The table lists this clone with a count of one. The V gene is TRBV7-8, the J gene TRBJ2-3; 8 bases fit TRBD1. The trim removed 1 base at V and 1 base at J, leaving 4 bases unmatched. The germline V gene encodes CDR1 SGHVS and CDR2 FQNEAQ. This CDR3 region has 16 residues. CDR3 bases: TGTGCCAGCAGCTTAGGCCAGGGACAGGGCACAGATACGCAGTATTTT. It translates to CASSLGQGQGTDTQYF. The variable domain in full, completed from reference TRBV7-8 and TRBJ2-3, reads GAGVSQSPRYKVAKRGQDVALRCDPISGHVSLFWYQQALGQGPEFLTYFQNEAQLDKSGLPSDRFFAERPEGSVSTLKIQRTQQEDSAVYLCASSLGQGQGTDTQYFGPGTRLTVL.

This clone was recorded a few times. This rearrangement joins TRBV5-1 to TRBJ2-6, with D possibly being TRBD1 (5 bases). The V end lost 0 bases, the J end lost 4 bases, and 8 bases lay between the germline ends. CDR1 is SGHRS, CDR2 YFSETQ, per germline. The CDR3 runs to 15 residues. The chain's CDR3 is CASSLETGGANVLTF. The CDR3 region has the DNA TGCGCCAGCAGCTTGGAAACAGGAGGGGCCAACGTCCTGACTTTC.

The chain employs TRBV5-1 and TRBJ1-4; 9 bases agree with TRBD1. V was clipped by 4 bases and J by 5 bases; unmatched bases: 6. Germline V gives CDR1 SGHRS, CDR2 YFSETQ. The CDR3 is 15 residues long. CDR3 nucleotide sequence: TGCGCCAGCAGCACCGGACAGGGGAGGAATGAAAAACTGTTTTTT. This translates into CASSTGQGRNEKLFF.

The genes are TRBV6-5 and TRBJ1-6; D call uncertain. Germline V gene sequence: CDR1 MNHEY, CDR2 SVGAGI. V lost 0 bases and J lost 6, with 12 bases in between. The CDR3 totals 16 residues. Here the CDR3 reads CASSYSVTIGNSPLHF. DNA for the CDR3: TGTGCCAGCAGTTACTCTGTAACCATCGGTAATTCACCCCTCCACTTT.

The chain couples TRBV20-1 to TRBJ2-7; D uncertain. The CDR3 consists of 11 residues. V gave up 7 bases and J gave up 4 bases, with 11 bases separating them. CDR1 is DFQATT and CDR2 is SNEGSKA in the germline V gene (reference sequence). CDR3 protein: CSGRHQYEQYF. Here the CDR3 DNA reads TGCAGTGGGCGACACCAGTACGAGCAGTACTTC.

The CDR3 here is CASSEILSTSGRNTDTQYF. The CDR3 region has the DNA TGTGCCAGCAGTGAAATTCTTTCGACTAGCGGGCGAAACACAGATACGCAGTATTTT. V usage is TRBV2 and J usage is TRBJ2-3, with 10 positions matching TRBD2. Germline values: CDR1 SNHLY, CDR2 FYNNEI. The junction had 13 bases not matched to a gene; V was cut back by 2 bases and J by 2 bases. The CDR3 runs to 19 residues.

The chain links TRBV6-5 to TRBJ1-1; D unclear. Germline CDR1 is MNHEY and CDR2 is SVGAGI. V dropped 8 bases and J dropped 5 bases, with 12 bases sitting between them. The CDR3 contains 12 residues. CDR3 amino acids: CASLSPGTEAFF. In DNA, the CDR3 is TGTGCCAGCCTCTCTCCGGGGACTGAAGCTTTCTTT.

This clone turned up a few times. The V and J genes are TRBV5-6 and TRBJ1-6; possible D gene TRBD1, 6 bases. V was clipped by 4 bases and J by 0 bases, with 14 bases between them. CDR3 size: 17 residues. Germline CDR1 and CDR2: SGHDT and YYEEEE. The DNA for the CDR3 is TGTGCCAGCAGCCTTCGACAGGCGAGCTCCTATAATTCACCCCTCCACTTT. It translates to CASSLRQASSYNSPLHF.